The present T cell receptor beta chain was sequenced within a study of glioma-infiltrating T cells. Study results and limitations: Tissue and blood shared very few CDR3 sequences. Non-neoplastic patients had below-expected tissue-blood divergence, while all gliomas exceeded expectation.

This clonotype occurred once. As yet, its antigen is unknown. This sequence may be a read error, since a much larger clone differs from it by one base. Using RNA template, CDR3s of TCR alpha and beta were amplified with iRepertoire arm-PCR. One entry per CDR3 protein, called by TCRdb with MiXCR from the multiplex PCR reads. The sample lists approximately 120,000 distinct CDR3 sequences; roughly 20% were seen once. With 8 bases removed from V and 2 bases from J, the gap between germline ends came to 19 bases. The CDR3 runs to 16 residues. This chain connects TRBV12-3 or TRBV12-4 to TRBJ1-5; maybe TRBD1 (5 bases). This clonotype was sampled from a human donor with low-grade glioma or glioblastoma, undergoing nonglioma brain surgery, or in good health (not recorded which). Sequenced sample: glioma tissue, nonneoplastic brain tissue, or PBMCs (not recorded which). This CDR3 is CASGLDPGQGNQPQHF. For the CDR3, the DNA is TGTGCCAGCGGTCTAGATCCGGGGCAGGGCAATCAGCCCCAGCATTTT.